A selection of T cell receptor beta chains follows, all from one sample in a study of blood T cell repertoires in COVID-19. The table came from immunoSEQ multiplex PCR; TCRdb's copy has only in-frame clones and leaves some out. The repertoire holds 180,000 or so clones, with about 89% as singletons. The sequenced sample consisted of peripheral blood. The receptors stem from a man aged 70 or older with acute or convalescent COVID-19. The CDR3 runs from the conserved cysteine through the conserved F or W. A D gene is named only where the DNA matches it firmly. For some rows the clone size is stated as once, few or many, or as a class when expanded; others skip it.

clone size,V gene,D gene,J gene,CDR3 DNA,CDR3 protein
.,TRBV15,.,TRBJ1-2,TGTGCCACCAGCAACCGATATATACAGGATGGCTACACCTTC,CATSNRYIQDGYTF
.,TRBV6-5,.,TRBJ1-4,TGTGCCAGCAGCCGACGCGGGTCGACTAATGAAAAACTGTTTTTT,CASSRRGSTNEKLFF
.,TRBV27,TRBD1,TRBJ2-7,TGTGCCAGCAGTGGGGCAGGGGGCCGGCCCCCGTTCTACGAGCAGTACTTC,CASSGAGGRPPFYEQYF
.,TRBV5-1,.,TRBJ1-5,TGCGCCAGCAGCTTGCTCCCAGATCAGCCCCAGCATTTT,CASSLLPDQPQHF
.,TRBV3-1/TRBV3-2,TRBD2,TRBJ2-7,TGTGCCAGCAGCCACGGCGGGAGTTCCCACGAGCAGTACTTC,CASSHGGSSHEQYF
.,TRBV10-3,.,TRBJ2-3,TGTGCCATCGGAAGCGGATACACAGATACGCAGTATTTT,CAIGSGYTDTQYF
.,TRBV28,TRBD2,TRBJ2-5,TGTGCCAGCAGTCGGGGGGTTTTAGGAGAGACCCAGTACTTC,CASSRGVLGETQYF
.,TRBV11-3,.,TRBJ1-1,TGTGCCAGCAGCTCCCAGGGCTACACTGAAGCTTTCTTT,CASSSQGYTEAFF
.,TRBV5-1,TRBD1,TRBJ2-3,TGCGCCAGCAGCTTGGGCTGGGCAGGGGGAGATACGCAGTATTTT,CASSLGWAGGDTQYF
.,TRBV6-5,TRBD2,TRBJ2-7,TGTGCCAGCACTCCAGGAGCGGGAGCCTTCTACGAGCAGTACTTC,CASTPGAGAFYEQYF
.,TRBV24-1,.,TRBJ2-2,TGTGCCACCAGTGATCCCGGAGGGAGGATCGGGGAGCTGTTTTTT,CATSDPGGRIGELFF
.,TRBV7-3,.,TRBJ2-3,TGTGCCAGCAGCTGGCATGGGGCGGATACGCAGTATTTT,CASSWHGADTQYF
.,TRBV7-2,TRBD2,TRBJ2-1,TGTGCCAGCAGCTTAGATGGGACTAGCGTCGATGAGCAGTTCTTC,CASSLDGTSVDEQFF
.,TRBV29-1,.,TRBJ2-7,TGCAGCGTTGGTGGGGCCAGCTACGAGCAGTACTTC,CSVGGASYEQYF
.,TRBV4-1,TRBD1,TRBJ2-5,TGCGCCAGCAGCACGACAGGGTTGGAGACCCAGTACTTC,CASSTTGLETQYF
.,TRBV19,TRBD2,TRBJ2-3,TGTGCCAGTAGTATCTTTCTGACCCATGGCGCGGGAGTTACAGATACGCAGTATTTT,CASSIFLTHGAGVTDTQYF
.,TRBV4-2,TRBD2,TRBJ2-1,TGTGCCAGCAGCCAAGAAGGGACTAGCTACAATGAGCAGTTCTTC,CASSQEGTSYNEQFF
many,TRBV2,.,TRBJ1-2,TGTGCCAGCAGTCCAGGGGCCTTGAACTATGGCTACACCTTC,CASSPGALNYGYTF
.,TRBV4-1,TRBD2,TRBJ2-7,TGCGCCAGCAGCCGTGGTTTAGCGGGAGCAGTGGAGCAGTACTTC,CASSRGLAGAVEQYF
.,TRBV5-1,.,TRBJ1-2,TGCGCCAGCAGCCTAGGGGCCCAGGATAGTGGCTACACCTTC,CASSLGAQDSGYTF
once,TRBV28,TRBD2,TRBJ2-1,TGTGCCAGCAGTTTGGCGGGGGACGCCTACAATGAGCAGTTCTTC,CASSLAGDAYNEQFF
.,TRBV27,.,TRBJ1-1,TGTGCCAGCAGTCCCCCCAACCTAATGAACACTGAAGCTTTCTTT,CASSPPNLMNTEAFF
few,TRBV19,.,TRBJ1-5,TGTGCCAGTAGTATATCCGCAGGCTTTAGTCAGCCCCAGCATTTT,CASSISAGFSQPQHF
.,TRBV11-3,.,TRBJ2-7,TGTGCCAGCAGCTACCGAGGTGGCTCCTACGAGCAGTACTTC,CASSYRGGSYEQYF
.,TRBV20-1,.,TRBJ2-2,TGCAGTGCTAGGGCTGACGGGGAGCTGTTTTTT,CSARADGELFF
.,TRBV4-2,.,TRBJ1-2,TGTGCCAGCAGCCAAGGAGCAACAGGGAACTATGGCTACACCTTC,CASSQGATGNYGYTF
.,TRBV3-1/TRBV3-2,TRBD1,TRBJ1-1,TGTGCCAGCAGCCCTTGGACAGGCCGCCTGAACACTGAAGCTTTCTTT,CASSPWTGRLNTEAFF
few,TRBV5-1,.,TRBJ2-7,TGCGCCAGCAGCTTGGGGACTCCGCCGGGGGAGCAGTACTTC,CASSLGTPPGEQYF
few,TRBV2,TRBD1,TRBJ2-7,TGTGCCAGCAGGTACAGGGGCTCCTCCTACGAGCAGTACTTC,CASRYRGSSYEQYF